Listed here are 22 T cell receptor beta chains from one sample, sequenced in a study of shared clonotypes between healthy human individuals. Clones were sequenced by immunoSEQ multiplex PCR, and TCRdb holds only the in-frame ones, with some missing. The table shows hundreds of thousands of clones, with around 96% occurring only once. The sequencing sample was made of naive CD4+ T cells sorted from blood. Subset given: CD45RA+ positively selected. These receptors all stem from a woman aged 25 to 39 in good health.

This rearrangement joins TRBV7-9 to TRBJ2-7, with 7 bases fitting TRBD1. Germline values: CDR1 SEHNR, CDR2 FQNEAQ (reference sequence). This CDR3 comprises 16 residues. V trimming: 4 bases; J trimming: 3 bases; junction bases outside the gene matches: 12. Here the CDR3 DNA reads TGTGCCAGCAGCTCCCCGGGGCCAGGGACAGTCTACGAGCAGTACTTC. Translating gives CASSSPGPGTVYEQYF.

The rearrangement links TRBV5-5 to TRBJ2-6; no firm D call. This CDR3 region has 16 residues. Between the trimmed V and J ends, which lost 1 base and 0 bases, there was a span of 8 bases. The germline gives CDR1 SGHKS, CDR2 YYEKEE (reference sequence). CDR3 sequence: CASSLMESSGANVLTF. CDR3 bases: TGTGCCAGCAGCTTGATGGAGAGCTCTGGGGCCAACGTCCTGACTTTC.

This chain connects TRBV9 to TRBJ2-5; D may correspond to TRBD1 or TRBD2 (7 bases each). The CDR3 sequence is 16 residues long. Trimming cost V 4 bases and J 4 bases, with 20 bases left between them. CDR1 and CDR2 from the germline V gene are SGDLS and YYNGEE. The CDR3 sequence is CASSSRGDRATETQYF. The CDR3 nucleotides read TGTGCCAGCAGCTCCCGGGGGGACAGAGCCACAGAGACCCAGTACTTC.

The chain is built from TRBV9 and TRBJ2-3; D not certain. V shed 0 bases and J shed 2 bases, with 10 bases lying between them. CDR1 is SGDLS and CDR2 is YYNGEE in the germline V gene. The CDR3 is 15 amino acids. DNA for the CDR3: TGTGCCAGCAGCGTAGTTGCGGAAAACACAGATACGCAGTATTTT. As protein: CASSVVAENTDTQYF.

This clone was found once. This chain connects TRBV6-1 to TRBJ1-5, with a possible D match to TRBD1 (5 bases). Germline V CDR1 and CDR2: MNHNS, SASEGT. V lost 5 bases, J lost 0 bases, and 11 bases lay in between. This CDR3 contains 15 residues. The CDR3 here is CASSLTGYSNQPQHF. The CDR3 nucleotides are TGTGCCAGCAGTTTAACAGGCTATAGCAATCAGCCCCAGCATTTT.

This rearrangement joins TRBV30 to TRBJ2-7; TRBD2 agrees at 14 bases. Germline CDR1 reads GTSNPN; CDR2 reads SVGIG (reference sequence). V shed 2 bases, J shed 3 bases, and the junction held 9 bases outside the gene matches. This CDR3 contains 17 residues. The CDR3 DNA reads as TGTGCCTGGAGTAAGGGACTAGCGGGAGCATTGGGCTACGAGCAGTACTTC. It codes for CAWSKGLAGALGYEQYF.

The CDR3 region is CARSYSGSTDTQYF. CDR3 in DNA: TGTGCCAGGTCATATAGCGGGAGTACAGATACGCAGTATTTT. The gene calls are TRBV2 and TRBJ2-3; 9 bases align to TRBD2. The CDR3 extends over 14 amino acids. The germline CDR1 and CDR2 sequences are SNHLY and FYNNEI. V shed 9 bases and J 3 bases; nucleotides not matched to a gene: 7.

V is TRBV27 and J is TRBJ2-7; D perhaps matches TRBD2 (5 bases). Trimming stripped 2 bases from V and 5 bases from J, with 16 bases between. CDR1 is MNHEY and CDR2 is SMNVEV in the germline V gene (reference sequence). CDR3 length: 15 residues. The CDR3 sequence is CASSLIRTARDEQYF. The CDR3 bases are TGTGCCAGCAGTTTAATACGGACCGCGAGGGACGAGCAGTACTTC.

The chain couples TRBV19 to TRBJ1-1; D gene unclear. The germline V gene encodes CDR1 LNHDA and CDR2 SQIVND (reference sequence). The CDR3 length is 14 residues. The V and J ends lost 5 bases and 1 base respectively, with 11 bases between them. The CDR3: CASSASWRNTEAFF. CDR3 nucleotides: TGTGCCAGTAGTGCTTCATGGAGGAACACTGAAGCTTTCTTT.

The chain combines TRBV5-4 with TRBJ1-6; weak D call: TRBD1 (5 bases). Germline CDR1 and CDR2: SGHNT and YYREEE (reference sequence). The V gene lost 2 bases and the J gene lost 7 bases, with 10 bases spanning the gap. This CDR3 contains 14 residues. This CDR3 reads CASSLFDRNSPLHF. The CDR3 DNA sequence: TGTGCCAGCAGCTTATTCGACAGAAATTCACCCCTCCACTTT. Based on the CDR3 plus reference TRBV5-4 and TRBJ1-6, the full variable domain is ETGVTQSPTHLIKTRGQQVTLRCSSQSGHNTVSWYQQALGQGPQFIFQYYREEENGRGNFPPRFSGLQFPNYSSELNVNALELDDSALYLCASSLFDRNSPLHFGNGTRLTVT.

The rearrangement uses TRBV2 and TRBJ1-1; D not certain. The CDR3 runs to 13 residues. The V and J ends lost 7 bases and 1 base respectively, with 10 bases between them. Per the germline V gene, CDR1 is SNHLY and CDR2 is FYNNEI. The CDR3 DNA sequence: TGTGCCAGCACCCGACCAGCGAACACTGAAGCTTTCTTT. It translates to CASTRPANTEAFF.

This chain joins TRBV29-1 and TRBJ2-7, with 8 bases fitting TRBD2. This CDR3 comprises 11 residues. Germline values: CDR1 SQVTM, CDR2 ANQGSEA. The junction had 0 bases not matched to a gene; V was cut back by 4 bases and J by 4 bases. The DNA of the CDR3 is TGCAGCGTTGCTAGCGGGTACGAGCAGTACTTC. Residues: CSVASGYEQYF.

The rearrangement joins TRBV5-1 to TRBJ2-1; TRBD2 agrees at 11 bases. CDR3 length equals 16 residues. In germline, CDR1 is SGHRS, CDR2 YFSETQ. The ends lost 2 bases at V and 0 bases at J; junction bases unmatched: 1. CDR3 amino acids: CASSLLAGVSYNEQFF. CDR3 bases: TGCGCCAGCAGCTTACTAGCGGGAGTCTCCTACAATGAGCAGTTCTTC.

The V gene is TRBV9, the J gene TRBJ2-3; no firm D call. Germline loops: CDR1 SGDLS, CDR2 YYNGEE. V was clipped by 4 bases and J by 0 bases, with 12 bases between them. There are 15 residues in the CDR3. CDR3 loop: CASSSAFGSTDTQYF. The DNA of the CDR3 is TGTGCCAGCAGCTCCGCTTTTGGGAGCACAGATACGCAGTATTTT.

J is TRBJ2-4 and V is TRBV28; 8 bases align to TRBD2. Unmatched junction bases numbered 0, after V lost 2 bases and J lost 0 bases. CDR3 length: 15 amino acids. Looked up from germline, CDR1 is MDHEN and CDR2 is SYDVKM. In DNA, the CDR3 is TGTGCCAGCAGTTTACTAGCGGGAGCCAAAAACATTCAGTACTTC. It translates to CASSLLAGAKNIQYF. Looking up the rest from reference TRBV28 and TRBJ2-4 gives the full variable domain: DVKVTQSSRYLVKRTGEKVFLECVQDMDHENMFWYRQDPGLGLRLIYFSYDVKMKEKGDIPEGYSVSREKKERFSLILESASTNQTSMYLCASSLLAGAKNIQYFGAGTRLSVL.

The chain links TRBV5-1 to TRBJ2-5, with 8 bases that match TRBD2. V shed 3 bases and J 6 bases; nucleotides not matched to a gene: 10. The CDR3 is 15 residues long. Germline CDR1 is SGHRS and CDR2 is YFSETQ. CDR3 amino acids: CASSSRGGREQTQYF. CDR3 DNA sequence: TGCGCCAGCAGCTCCCGGGGGGGGAGGGAACAGACCCAGTACTTC.

This chain connects TRBV2 to TRBJ1-3; D is unclear. CDR3 size: 13 residues. V lost 7 bases and J lost 0, with 7 bases in between. Per the germline V gene, CDR1 is SNHLY and CDR2 is FYNNEI. This CDR3 is CASMGLSGNTIYF. DNA of the CDR3: TGTGCCAGCATGGGTCTCTCTGGAAACACCATATATTTT.

The chain joins TRBV5-5 to TRBJ2-1; TRBD2 might be the D (6 bases). Germline CDR1 and CDR2: SGHKS and YYEKEE (reference sequence). The CDR3 totals 13 residues. The V gene lost 4 bases and the J gene lost 4 bases, with 9 bases spanning the gap. The CDR3 spells CASSQLAYNEQFF. In DNA form, the CDR3 reads TGTGCCAGCAGCCAACTAGCTTACAATGAGCAGTTCTTC.

This chain connects TRBV7-2 to TRBJ2-3; TRBD1 might be the D (5 bases). The CDR3 contains 13 residues. In germline, CDR1 is SGHTA, CDR2 FQGNSA. V dropped 2 bases and J dropped 6 bases, with 9 bases sitting between them. The DNA for the CDR3 is TGTGCCAGCAGCTTACAGGGTGGTGATACGCAGTATTTT. Residues: CASSLQGGDTQYF.

The chain has TRBV18 and TRBJ2-7; D might be TRBD2 (7 bases). The CDR3 runs to 17 residues. The V end lost 4 bases, the J end lost 3 bases, and 22 bases lay between the germline ends. The germline CDR1 and CDR2 sequences are KGHSH and LQKENI. The CDR3 DNA sequence: TGTGCCAGCTCACTAAACCAGGCTAGCGGAGGGGGCTACGAGCAGTACTTC. Protein sequence: CASSLNQASGGGYEQYF.

This clone was seen a single time. This rearrangement joins TRBV19 to TRBJ1-5; D is unresolved. In germline, CDR1 is LNHDA, CDR2 SQIVND (reference sequence). V was shortened by 2 bases and J by 7 bases, with 12 bases between the two germline ends. The CDR3 has 14 amino acids. CDR3 amino acids: CASSIFEGGQPQHF. For the CDR3, the DNA is TGTGCCAGTAGTATATTCGAGGGCGGCCAGCCCCAGCATTTT. The complete variable domain, with remaining parts taken from reference TRBV19 and TRBJ1-5, reads DGGITQSPKYLFRKEGQNVTLSCEQNLNHDAMYWYRQDPGQGLRLIYYSQIVNDFQKGDIAEGYSVSREKKESFPLTVTSAQKNPTAFYLCASSIFEGGQPQHFGDGTRLSIL.

This sequence joins TRBV27 and TRBJ1-1, with D possibly matching TRBD1 (5 bases). The CDR3 is 15 amino acids. Germline V CDR1 and CDR2: MNHEY, SMNVEV (reference sequence). V lost 5 bases and J lost 1, with 14 bases in between. The CDR3 sequence is CASSRLRAGNTEAFF. The CDR3 nucleotides are TGTGCCAGCAGTAGACTCAGGGCCGGGAACACTGAAGCTTTCTTT.